The clone carrying this TCR beta chain was counted at least ten times. The antigen remains unidentified. Germline loops: CDR1 SQVTM, CDR2 ANQGSEA. V lost 6 bases and J lost 4, with 15 bases in between. The length of the CDR3 is 13 residues. The data originate from a study of response to subunit inactivated influenza vaccine. Overall study findings and caveats: After each seasonal influenza vaccination, few new T cells are recruited, the authors suggested.

TCRdb re-analysed the RT-PCR reads in MiXCR, keeping a single row per CDR3 protein. The table has under 200,000 distinct CDR3 sequences, roughly 11% seen once. The V call is TRBV29-1, the J call TRBJ1-2; D unclear. The clonotype was recovered from a man in his fifties who received an inactivated influenza vaccine. Sample: non-naive T cells sorted from PBMCs, taken about 6 weeks after vaccination. CDR3 sequence (DNA): TGCAGCGTGTCTGCTCGGGGAAGCTATGGCTACACCTTC. Amino acids: CSVSARGSYGYTF.